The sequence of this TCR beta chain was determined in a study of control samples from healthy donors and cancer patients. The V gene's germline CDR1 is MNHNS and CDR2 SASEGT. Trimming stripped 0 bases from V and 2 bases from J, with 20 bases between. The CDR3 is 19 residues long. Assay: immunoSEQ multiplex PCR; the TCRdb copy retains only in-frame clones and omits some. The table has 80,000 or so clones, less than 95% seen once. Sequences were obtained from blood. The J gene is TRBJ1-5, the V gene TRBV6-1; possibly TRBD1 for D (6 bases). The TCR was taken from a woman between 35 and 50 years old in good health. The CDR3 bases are TGTGCCAGCAGTGAAGCGCTCAGAAACAGGGTAGGAGGCAATCAGCCCCAGCATTTT. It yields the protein CASSEALRNRVGGNQPQHF.